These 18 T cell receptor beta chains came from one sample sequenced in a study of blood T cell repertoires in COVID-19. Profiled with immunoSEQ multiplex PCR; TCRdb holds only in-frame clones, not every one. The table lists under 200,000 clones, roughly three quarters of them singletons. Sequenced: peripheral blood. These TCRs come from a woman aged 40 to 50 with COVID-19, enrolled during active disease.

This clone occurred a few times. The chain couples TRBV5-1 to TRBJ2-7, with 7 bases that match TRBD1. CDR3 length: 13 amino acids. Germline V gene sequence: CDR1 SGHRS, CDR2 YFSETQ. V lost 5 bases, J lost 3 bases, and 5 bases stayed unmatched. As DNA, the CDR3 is TGCGCCAGCAGAGGACAGGTAGACTACGAGCAGTACTTC. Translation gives CASRGQVDYEQYF.

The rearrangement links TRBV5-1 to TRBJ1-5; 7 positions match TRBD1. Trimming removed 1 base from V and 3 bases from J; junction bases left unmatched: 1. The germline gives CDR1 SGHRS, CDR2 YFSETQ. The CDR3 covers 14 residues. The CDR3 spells CASSLTGDNQPQHF. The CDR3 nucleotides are TGCGCCAGCAGCTTGACAGGGGACAATCAGCCCCAGCATTTT.

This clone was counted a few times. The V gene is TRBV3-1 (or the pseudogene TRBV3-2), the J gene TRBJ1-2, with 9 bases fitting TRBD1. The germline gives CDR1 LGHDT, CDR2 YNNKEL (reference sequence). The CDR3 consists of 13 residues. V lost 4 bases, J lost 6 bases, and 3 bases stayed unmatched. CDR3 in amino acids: CASSPRTGDGYTF. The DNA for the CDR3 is TGTGCCAGCAGCCCCCGGACAGGGGATGGCTACACCTTC.

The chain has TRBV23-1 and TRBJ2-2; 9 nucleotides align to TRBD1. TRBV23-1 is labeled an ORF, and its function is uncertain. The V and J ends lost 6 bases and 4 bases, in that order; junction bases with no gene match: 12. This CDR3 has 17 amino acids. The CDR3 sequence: CASSQRGDRAGTGELFF. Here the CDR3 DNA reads TGCGCCAGCAGCCAAAGGGGGGACAGGGCGGGCACCGGGGAGCTGTTTTTT.

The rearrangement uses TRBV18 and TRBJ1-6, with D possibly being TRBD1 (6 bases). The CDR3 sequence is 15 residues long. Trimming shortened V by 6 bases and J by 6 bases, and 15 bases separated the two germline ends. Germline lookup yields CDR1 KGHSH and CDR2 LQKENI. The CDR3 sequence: CASSWRQESNSPLHF. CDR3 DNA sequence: TGTGCCAGCTCCTGGCGACAGGAGAGTAATTCACCCCTCCACTTT.

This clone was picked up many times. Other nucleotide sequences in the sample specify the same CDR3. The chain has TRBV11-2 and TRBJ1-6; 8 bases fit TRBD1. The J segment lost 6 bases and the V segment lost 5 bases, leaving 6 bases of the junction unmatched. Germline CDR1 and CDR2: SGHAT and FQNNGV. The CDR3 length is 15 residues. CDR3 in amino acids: CASSPQGQGNSPLHF. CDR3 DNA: TGTGCCAGCAGCCCTCAAGGACAGGGTAATTCACCCCTCCACTTT.

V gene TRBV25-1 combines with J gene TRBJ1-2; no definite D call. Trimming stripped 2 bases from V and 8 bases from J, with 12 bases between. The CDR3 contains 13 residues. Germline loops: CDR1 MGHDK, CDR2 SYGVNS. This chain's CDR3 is CASSERVSEGYTF. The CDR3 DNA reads TGTGCCAGCAGTGAACGGGTGTCGGAGGGCTACACCTTC.

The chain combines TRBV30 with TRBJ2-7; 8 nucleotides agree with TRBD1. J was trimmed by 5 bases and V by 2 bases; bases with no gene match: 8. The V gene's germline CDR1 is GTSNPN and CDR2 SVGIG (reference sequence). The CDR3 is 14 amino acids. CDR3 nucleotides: TGTGCCTGGAGTCTAAACCAGGGGGCAAACGAGCAGTACTTC. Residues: CAWSLNQGANEQYF.

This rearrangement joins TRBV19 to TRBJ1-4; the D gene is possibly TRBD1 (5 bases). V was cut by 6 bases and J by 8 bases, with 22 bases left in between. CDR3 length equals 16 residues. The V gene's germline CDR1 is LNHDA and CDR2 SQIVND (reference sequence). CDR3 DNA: TGTGCCAGTAGGAGGGATGGAGGGGAATTCGTCGAAAAACTGTTTTTT. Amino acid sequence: CASRRDGGEFVEKLFF.

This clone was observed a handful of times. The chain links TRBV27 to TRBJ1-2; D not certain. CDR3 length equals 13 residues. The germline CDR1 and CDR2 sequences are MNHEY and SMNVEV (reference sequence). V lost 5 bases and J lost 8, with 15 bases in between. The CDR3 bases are TGTGCCAGCAGTCCCTCTCGAATGCAGGGCTACACCTTC. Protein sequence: CASSPSRMQGYTF.

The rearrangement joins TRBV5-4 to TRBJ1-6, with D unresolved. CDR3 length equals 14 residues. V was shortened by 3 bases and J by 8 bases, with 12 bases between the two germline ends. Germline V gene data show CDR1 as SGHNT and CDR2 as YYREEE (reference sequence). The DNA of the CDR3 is TGTGCCAGCAGCTCGGCCGGGAGGGATTCACCCCTCCACTTT. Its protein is CASSSAGRDSPLHF.

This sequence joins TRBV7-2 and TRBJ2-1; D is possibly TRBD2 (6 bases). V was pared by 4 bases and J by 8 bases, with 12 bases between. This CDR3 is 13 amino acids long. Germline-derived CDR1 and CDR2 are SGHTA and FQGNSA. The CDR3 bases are TGTGCCAGCAGCTCCGGGAGTAGGTATGAGCAGTTCTTC. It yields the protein CASSSGSRYEQFF.

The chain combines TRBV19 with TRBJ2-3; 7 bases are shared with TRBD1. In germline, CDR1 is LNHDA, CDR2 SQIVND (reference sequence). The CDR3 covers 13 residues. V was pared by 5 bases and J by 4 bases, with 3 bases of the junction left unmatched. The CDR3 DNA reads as TGTGCCAGTAGTGACAGGGACCCAGATACGCAGTATTTT. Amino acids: CASSDRDPDTQYF.

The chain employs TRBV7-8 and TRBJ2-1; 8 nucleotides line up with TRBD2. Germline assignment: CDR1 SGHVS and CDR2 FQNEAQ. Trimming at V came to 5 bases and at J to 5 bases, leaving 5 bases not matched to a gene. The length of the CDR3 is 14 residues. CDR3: CASSPGLAHNEQFF. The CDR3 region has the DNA TGTGCCAGCAGCCCCGGACTAGCACACAATGAGCAGTTCTTC.

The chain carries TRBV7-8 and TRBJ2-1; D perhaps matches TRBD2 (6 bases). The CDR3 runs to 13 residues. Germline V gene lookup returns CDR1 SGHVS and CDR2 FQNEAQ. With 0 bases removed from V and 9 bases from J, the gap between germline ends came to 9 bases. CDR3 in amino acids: CASSLAGGGEQFF. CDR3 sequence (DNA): TGTGCCAGCAGCTTAGCGGGGGGAGGTGAGCAGTTCTTC.

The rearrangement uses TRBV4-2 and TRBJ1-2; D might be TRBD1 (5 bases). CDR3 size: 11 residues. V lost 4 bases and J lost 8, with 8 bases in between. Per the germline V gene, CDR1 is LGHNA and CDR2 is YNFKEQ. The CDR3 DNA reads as TGTGCCAGCAGCCCCGGACAAGGCTACACCTTC. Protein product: CASSPGQGYTF.

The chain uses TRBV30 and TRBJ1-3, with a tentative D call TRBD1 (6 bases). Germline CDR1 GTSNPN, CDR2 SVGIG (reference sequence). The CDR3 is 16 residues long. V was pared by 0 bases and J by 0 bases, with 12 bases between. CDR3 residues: CAWSVIWDTSGNTIYF. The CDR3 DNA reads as TGTGCCTGGAGTGTAATATGGGACACCTCTGGAAACACCATATATTTT.

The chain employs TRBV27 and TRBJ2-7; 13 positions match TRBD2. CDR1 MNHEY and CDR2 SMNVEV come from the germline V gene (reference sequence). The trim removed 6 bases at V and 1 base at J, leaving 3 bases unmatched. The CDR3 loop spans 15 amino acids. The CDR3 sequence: CASSLLAGGSYEQYF. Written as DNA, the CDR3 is TGTGCCAGCAGCCTACTAGCGGGGGGGTCCTACGAGCAGTACTTC.